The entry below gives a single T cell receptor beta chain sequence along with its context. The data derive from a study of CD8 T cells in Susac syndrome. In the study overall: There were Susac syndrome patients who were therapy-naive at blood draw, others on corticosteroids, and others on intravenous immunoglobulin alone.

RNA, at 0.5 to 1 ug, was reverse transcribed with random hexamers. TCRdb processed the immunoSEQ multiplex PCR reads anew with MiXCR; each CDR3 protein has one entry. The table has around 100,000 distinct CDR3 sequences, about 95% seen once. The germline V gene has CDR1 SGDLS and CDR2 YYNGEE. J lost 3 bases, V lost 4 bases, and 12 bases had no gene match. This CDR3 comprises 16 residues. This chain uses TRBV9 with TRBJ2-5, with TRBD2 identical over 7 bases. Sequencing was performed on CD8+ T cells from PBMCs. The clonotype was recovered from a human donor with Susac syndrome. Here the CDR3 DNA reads TGTGCCAGCAGCCTCCGGATCTACGCGGGAGAAGAGACCCAGTACTTC. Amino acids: CASSLRIYAGEETQYF.